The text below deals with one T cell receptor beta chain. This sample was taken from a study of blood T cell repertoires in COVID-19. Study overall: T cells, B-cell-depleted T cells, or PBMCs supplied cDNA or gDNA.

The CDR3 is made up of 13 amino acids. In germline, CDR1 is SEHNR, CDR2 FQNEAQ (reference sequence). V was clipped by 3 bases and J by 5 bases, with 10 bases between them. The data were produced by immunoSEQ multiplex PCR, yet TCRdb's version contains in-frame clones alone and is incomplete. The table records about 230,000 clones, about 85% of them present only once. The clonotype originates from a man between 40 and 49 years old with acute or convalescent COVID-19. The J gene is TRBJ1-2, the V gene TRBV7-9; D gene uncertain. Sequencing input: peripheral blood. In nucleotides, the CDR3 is TGTGCCAGCAGCTTCAACGGAGGGTATGGCTACACCTTC. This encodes CASSFNGGYGYTF.